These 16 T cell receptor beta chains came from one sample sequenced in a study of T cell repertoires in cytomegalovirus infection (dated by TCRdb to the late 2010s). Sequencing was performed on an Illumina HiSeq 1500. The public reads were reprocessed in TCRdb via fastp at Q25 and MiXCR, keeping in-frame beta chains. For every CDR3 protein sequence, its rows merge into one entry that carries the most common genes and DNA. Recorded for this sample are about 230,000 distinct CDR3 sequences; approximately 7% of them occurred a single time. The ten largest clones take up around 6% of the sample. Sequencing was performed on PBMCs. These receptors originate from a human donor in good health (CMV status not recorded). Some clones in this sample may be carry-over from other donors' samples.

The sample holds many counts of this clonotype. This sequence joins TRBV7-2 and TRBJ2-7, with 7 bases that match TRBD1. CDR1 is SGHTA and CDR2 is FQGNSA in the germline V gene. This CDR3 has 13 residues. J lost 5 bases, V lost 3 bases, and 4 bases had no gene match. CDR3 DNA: TGTGCCAGCAGCTTCAGGGACAGCCACGAGCAGTACTTC. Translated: CASSFRDSHEQYF.

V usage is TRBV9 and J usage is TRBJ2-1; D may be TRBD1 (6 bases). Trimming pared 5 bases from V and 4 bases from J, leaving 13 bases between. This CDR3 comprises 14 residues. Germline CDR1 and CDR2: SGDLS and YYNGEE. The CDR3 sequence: CASSFGTPYNEQFF. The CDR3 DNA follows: TGTGCCAGCAGTTTCGGGACACCTTACAATGAGCAGTTCTTC.

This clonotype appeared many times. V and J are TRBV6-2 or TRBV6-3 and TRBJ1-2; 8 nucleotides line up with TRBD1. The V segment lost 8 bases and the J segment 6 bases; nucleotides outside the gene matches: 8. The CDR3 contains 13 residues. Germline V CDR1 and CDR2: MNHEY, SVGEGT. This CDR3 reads CASADRGGDGYTF. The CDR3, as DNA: TGTGCCAGCGCTGACAGGGGAGGAGATGGCTACACCTTC.

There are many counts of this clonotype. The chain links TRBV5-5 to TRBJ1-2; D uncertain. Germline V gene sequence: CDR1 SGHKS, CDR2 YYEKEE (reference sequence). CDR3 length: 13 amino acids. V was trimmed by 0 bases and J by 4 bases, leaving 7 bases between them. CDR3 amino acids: CASSLASGYGYTF. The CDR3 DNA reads TGTGCCAGCAGCTTGGCTTCGGGCTATGGCTACACCTTC.

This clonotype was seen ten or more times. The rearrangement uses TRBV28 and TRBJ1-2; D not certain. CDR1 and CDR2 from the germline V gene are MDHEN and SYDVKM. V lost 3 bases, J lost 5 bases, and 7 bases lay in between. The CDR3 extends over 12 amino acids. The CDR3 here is CASSLRLYGYTF. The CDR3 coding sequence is TGTGCCAGCAGTTTGCGACTTTATGGCTACACCTTC.

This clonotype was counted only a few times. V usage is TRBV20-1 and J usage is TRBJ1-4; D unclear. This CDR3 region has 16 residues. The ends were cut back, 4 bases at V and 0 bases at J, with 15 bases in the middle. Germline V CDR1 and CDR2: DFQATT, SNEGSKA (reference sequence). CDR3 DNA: TGCAGTGCTAAACCTGCAGGTGCTGCAACTAATGAAAAACTGTTTTTT. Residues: CSAKPAGAATNEKLFF.

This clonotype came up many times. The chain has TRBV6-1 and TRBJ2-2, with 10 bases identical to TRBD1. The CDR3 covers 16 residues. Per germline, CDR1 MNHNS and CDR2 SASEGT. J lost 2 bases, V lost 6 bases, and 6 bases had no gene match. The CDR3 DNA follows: TGTGCCAGCAGAGTTGGACAGGGGGTAAACACCGGGGAGCTGTTTTTT. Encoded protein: CASRVGQGVNTGELFF.

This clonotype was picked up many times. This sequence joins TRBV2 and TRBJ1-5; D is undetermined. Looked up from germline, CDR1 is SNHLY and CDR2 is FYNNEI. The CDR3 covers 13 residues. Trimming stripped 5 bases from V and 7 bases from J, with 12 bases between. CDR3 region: CASSLSRLQPQHF. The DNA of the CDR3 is TGTGCCAGCAGTCTTTCCCGTTTACAGCCCCAGCATTTT.

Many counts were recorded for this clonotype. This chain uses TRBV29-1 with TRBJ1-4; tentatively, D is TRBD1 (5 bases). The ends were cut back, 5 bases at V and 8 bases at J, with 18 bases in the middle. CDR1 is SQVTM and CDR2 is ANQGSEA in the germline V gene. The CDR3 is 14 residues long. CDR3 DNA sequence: TGCAGCGTTTCTCCGGGGCCGAAAAGGGAAAAACTGTTTTTT. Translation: CSVSPGPKREKLFF.

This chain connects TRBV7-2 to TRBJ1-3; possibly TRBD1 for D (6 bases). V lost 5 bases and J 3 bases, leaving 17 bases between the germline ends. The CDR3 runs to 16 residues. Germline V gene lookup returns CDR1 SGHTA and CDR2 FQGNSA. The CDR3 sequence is CASSVDGGGGGNTIYF. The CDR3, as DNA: TGTGCCAGCAGCGTAGATGGGGGGGGCGGTGGAAACACCATATATTTT.

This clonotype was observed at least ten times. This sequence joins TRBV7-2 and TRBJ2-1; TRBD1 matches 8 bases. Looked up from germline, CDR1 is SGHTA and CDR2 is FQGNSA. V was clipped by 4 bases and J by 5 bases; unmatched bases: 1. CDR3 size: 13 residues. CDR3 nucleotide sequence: TGTGCCAGCAGCTGGGGACAGGACAATGAGCAGTTCTTC. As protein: CASSWGQDNEQFF.

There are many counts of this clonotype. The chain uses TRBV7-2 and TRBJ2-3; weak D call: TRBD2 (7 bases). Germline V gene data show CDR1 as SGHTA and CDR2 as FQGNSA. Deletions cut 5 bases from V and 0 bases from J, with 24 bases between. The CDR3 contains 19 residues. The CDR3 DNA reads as TGTGCCAGCAGCCCAAGCGGGGTGGCGGGGGCAAGAAGCACAGATACGCAGTATTTT. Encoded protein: CASSPSGVAGARSTDTQYF.

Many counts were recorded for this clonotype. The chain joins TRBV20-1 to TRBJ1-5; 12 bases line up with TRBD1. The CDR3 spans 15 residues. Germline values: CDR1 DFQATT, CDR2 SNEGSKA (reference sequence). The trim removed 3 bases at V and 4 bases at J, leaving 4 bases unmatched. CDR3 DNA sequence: TGCAGTGCTAGGGGACAGGGGGCTAGGAATCAGCCCCAGCATTTT. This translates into CSARGQGARNQPQHF.

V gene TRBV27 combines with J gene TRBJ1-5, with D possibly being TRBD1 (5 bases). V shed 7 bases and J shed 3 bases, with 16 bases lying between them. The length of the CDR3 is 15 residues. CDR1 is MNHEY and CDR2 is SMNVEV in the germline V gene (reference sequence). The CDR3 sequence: CASKRGGIANQPQHF. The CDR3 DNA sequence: TGTGCCAGCAAAAGGGGCGGGATTGCCAATCAGCCCCAGCATTTT.

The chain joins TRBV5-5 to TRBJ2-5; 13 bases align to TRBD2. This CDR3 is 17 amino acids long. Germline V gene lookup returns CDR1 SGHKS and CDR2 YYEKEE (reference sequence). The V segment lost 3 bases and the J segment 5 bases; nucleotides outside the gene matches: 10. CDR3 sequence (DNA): TGTGCCAGCAGCTCCGGACTAGCGGGGGTCACTGGGGAGACCCAGTACTTC. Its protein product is CASSSGLAGVTGETQYF. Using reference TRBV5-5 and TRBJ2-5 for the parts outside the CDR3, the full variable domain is DAGVTQSPTHLIKTRGQQVTLRCSPISGHKSVSWYQQVLGQGPQFIFQYYEKEERGRGNFPDRFSARQFPNYSSELNVNALLLGDSALYLCASSSGLAGVTGETQYFGPGTRLLVL.

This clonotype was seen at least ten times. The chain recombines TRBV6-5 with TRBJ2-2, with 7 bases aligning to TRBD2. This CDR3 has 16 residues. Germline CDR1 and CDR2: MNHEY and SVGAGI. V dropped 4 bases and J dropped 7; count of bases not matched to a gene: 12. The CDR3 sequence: CASSSLSGGDGGELFF. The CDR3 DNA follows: TGTGCCAGCAGTTCACTATCGGGGGGTGATGGCGGGGAGCTGTTTTTT.